These T cell receptor beta chains were read from a single sample in a study of CD4 T cells in relation to SARS-CoV-2 and coronaviruses. No antigen has been assigned to these receptors. The assay was immunoSEQ multiplex PCR, and TCRdb's table has in-frame clones only and misses some. The sample shows 20,000 to 25,000 clones, about 70% of them seen only once. The sequenced sample was CD4+ T cells from PBMCs, cultured in vitro. These receptors all stem from a human donor in good health. Both conserved end residues are part of each CDR3. D genes are given only for firm matches. A row's size may be missing; if present it is once, few, many or a size class.

J,size,D,length,V,DNA,CDR3
TRBJ2-1,-,TRBD1,15,TRBV14,TGTGCCAGCAGCCAGCGACAGGGGGTCTACAATGAGCAGTTCTTC,CASSQRQGVYNEQFF
TRBJ2-1,-,TRBD2,17,TRBV11-2,TGTGCCAGCAGCTTAGGCTCGGGCGGGAGGGGGTACAATGAGCAGTTCTTC,CASSLGSGGRGYNEQFF
TRBJ2-7,-,-,15,TRBV6-4,TGTGCCAGCAGACGGCCGGGACACAGCTCCTACGAGCAGTACTTC,CASRRPGHSSYEQYF
TRBJ1-4,-,-,14,TRBV2,TGTGCCAGCACCCGACAGGCGGGGAGTGAAAAACTGTTTTTT,CASTRQAGSEKLFF
TRBJ2-3,-,-,17,TRBV19,TGTGCCAGTAGCGGCGGGACAAAGCTCGGGGACACAGATACGCAGTATTTT,CASSGGTKLGDTDTQYF
TRBJ2-5,-,-,12,TRBV24-1,TGTGCCACCAAGGGGGGGGAGGAGACCCAGTACTTC,CATKGGEETQYF
TRBJ1-4,-,TRBD1,14,TRBV10-3,TGTGCCATCAGTGGGGACAGGGGGGGAGAAAAACTGTTTTTT,CAISGDRGGEKLFF
TRBJ1-2,few,-,15,TRBV10-1,TGCGCCAGCAGTGATTCCATTCAGGGACCATATGGCTACACCTTC,CASSDSIQGPYGYTF
TRBJ1-1,-,-,15,TRBV9,TGTGCCAGCAGCGTAGTCGACAGCGGGAACACTGAAGCTTTCTTT,CASSVVDSGNTEAFF
TRBJ1-2,-,-,13,TRBV6-4,TGTGCCAGCAGCCACCGGGACGGCTATGGCTACACCTTC,CASSHRDGYGYTF
TRBJ2-5,once,-,12,TRBV9,TGTGCCAGCAGCGAGGGGGGAGAGACCCAGTACTTC,CASSEGGETQYF
TRBJ1-3,-,-,13,TRBV7-9,TGTGCCAGCAGCTTCGGCTCTGGAAACACCATATATTTT,CASSFGSGNTIYF
TRBJ1-2,few,-,15,TRBV11-2,TGTGCCAGCAGCTCGAACTCTGGGGCTAACTATGGCTACACCTTC,CASSSNSGANYGYTF
TRBJ2-4,-,TRBD2,16,TRBV4-2,TGTGCCAGCAGCCATGGTGAGACTAGCGGTAGAAACATTCAGTACTTC,CASSHGETSGRNIQYF
TRBJ2-1,-,TRBD1,18,TRBV5-1,TGCGCCAGCAGCTCGATTTCCTACAGGGGATCGAGGTACAATGAGCAGTTCTTC,CASSSISYRGSRYNEQFF
TRBJ2-2,-,-,18,TRBV4-3,TGCGCCAGCAGCCAAGAGTATTTTGGGTCGGCGAACACCGGGGAGCTGTTTTTT,CASSQEYFGSANTGELFF
TRBJ1-6,-,TRBD1,16,TRBV2,TGTGCCAGCAGGAGACAGGGAGTCCGAAATAATTCACCCCTCCACTTT,CASRRQGVRNNSPLHF
TRBJ1-1,-,TRBD1,14,TRBV9,TGTGCCAGCAGCGTAGCAGGGGGGCACACTGAAGCTTTCTTT,CASSVAGGHTEAFF
TRBJ1-3,few,TRBD1,14,TRBV10-3,TGTGCCACAGAGGACAGGGTTGGTGGAAACACCATATATTTT,CATEDRVGGNTIYF
TRBJ1-6,-,-,16,TRBV2,TGTGCCAGCAGTGATTGGGGGGCGATGCTGAATTCACCCCTCCACTTT,CASSDWGAMLNSPLHF
TRBJ1-2,-,-,15,TRBV5-1,TGCGCCAGCAGCTTGGTGTTCGGGGATGCCTATGGCTACACCTTC,CASSLVFGDAYGYTF
TRBJ1-3,medium-sized,TRBD1,15,TRBV5-1,TGCGCCAGCAGCAGCGAACAGGGGTCTGGAAACACCATATATTTT,CASSSEQGSGNTIYF
TRBJ1-1,-,-,17,TRBV4-1,TGCGCCAGCAGCCAAGGACCGACAGGAATCATGAACACTGAAGCTTTCTTT,CASSQGPTGIMNTEAFF
TRBJ2-7,-,TRBD1,15,TRBV5-1,TGCGCCAGCAGCTCGGACAGGGGGTTTTCCTACGAGCAGTACTTC,CASSSDRGFSYEQYF
TRBJ2-3,-,TRBD2,15,TRBV5-1,TGCGCCAGCAGCGGGTCTAGCGGGGGCGCAGATACGCAGTATTTT,CASSGSSGGADTQYF
TRBJ2-7,-,TRBD1,15,TRBV5-6,TGTGCCAGCAGCCGGGACAGGGACGACTCCTACGAGCAGTACTTC,CASSRDRDDSYEQYF
TRBJ2-1,few,-,13,TRBV6-5,TGTGCCAGCAGTAATTGGGACTTCAATGAGCAGTTCTTC,CASSNWDFNEQFF
TRBJ2-2,few,TRBD2,16,TRBV3-1/TRBV3-2,TGTGCCAGCAGCCAAGAAGCGGGGGGGAACACCGGGGAGCTGTTTTTT,CASSQEAGGNTGELFF
TRBJ2-2,-,-,13,TRBV11-2,TGTGCCAGCAGCCGACCCTCCACCGGGGAGCTGTTTTTT,CASSRPSTGELFF
TRBJ2-7,few,-,14,TRBV3-1/TRBV3-2,TGTGCCAGCAGCCAATATCAGGGGTCCCACGAGCAGTACTTC,CASSQYQGSHEQYF
TRBJ2-3,-,TRBD2,15,TRBV4-2,TGTGCCAGCAGCCAACTAGCGGGAGGCAGAGATACGCAGTATTTT,CASSQLAGGRDTQYF
TRBJ1-6,-,-,15,TRBV27,TGTGCCAGCAGTCCAGTTAGCGGGGGCAATTCACCCCTCCACTTT,CASSPVSGGNSPLHF
TRBJ2-3,-,TRBD2,15,TRBV7-6,TGTGCCAGCAGCAAAAACGGGGGGAGGGTGGATACGCAGTATTTT,CASSKNGGRVDTQYF
TRBJ2-5,-,TRBD2,15,TRBV9,TGTGCCAGCAGCCCGACGCCTAGCGGCCAAGAGACCCAGTACTTC,CASSPTPSGQETQYF
TRBJ2-1,few,-,10,TRBV20-1,TGCAGTGCTGGGGGGGCAGCACAGTTCTTC,CSAGGAAQFF
TRBJ2-5,-,-,16,TRBV18,TGTGCCAGCTCACCACTGGCCAAAAACTCCCAGGAGACCCAGTACTTC,CASSPLAKNSQETQYF
TRBJ2-5,-,TRBD2,16,TRBV5-4,TGTGCCAGCAGCAACGTCCTGCGCGGGGGCCAAGAGACCCAGTACTTC,CASSNVLRGGQETQYF
TRBJ2-5,-,-,11,TRBV4-1,TGCGCCAAGGGGGTCCAAGAGACCCAGTACTTC,CAKGVQETQYF
TRBJ2-5,-,-,13,TRBV6-5,TGTGCCAGCAAAAGGGGGGTCCAAGAGACCCAGTACTTC,CASKRGVQETQYF
TRBJ2-7,-,TRBD1,12,TRBV30,TGTGCCTGGAGAGCACAGGGGTACGAGCAGTACTTC,CAWRAQGYEQYF
TRBJ1-2,few,-,13,TRBV18,TGTGCCAGCCAGTTACAACCTAACTATGGCTACACCTTC,CASQLQPNYGYTF
TRBJ1-1,-,-,13,TRBV21-1,TGTGCCAGCACCAGGGGCAGGGCTCGGGAAGCTTTCTTT,CASTRGRAREAFF
TRBJ2-7,few,-,15,TRBV5-1,TGCGCCAGCAGCTTGGGGGCAGGGGATGTCCACGAGCAGTACTTC,CASSLGAGDVHEQYF
TRBJ2-7,-,-,16,TRBV12-5,TGTGCTAGTGGTTTGGTTTGGGGCGACGGTACCTACGAGCAGTACTTC,CASGLVWGDGTYEQYF
TRBJ1-2,-,TRBD1,15,TRBV5-6,TGTGCCAGCAGCTTTCCATCCCCGGGACAGATCGGCTACACCTTC,CASSFPSPGQIGYTF
TRBJ2-1,few,-,15,TRBV5-1,TGCGCCAGCAGCTTGCGAGAATCGTCCGGCAATGAGCAGTTCTTC,CASSLRESSGNEQFF
TRBJ1-2,few,-,15,TRBV7-9,TGTGCCAGCAGCTTAGCTATGGGGGATAACTATGGCTACACCTTC,CASSLAMGDNYGYTF
TRBJ2-5,-,-,10,TRBV7-2,TGTGCCAGCAGCGGACGGACCCAGTACTTC,CASSGRTQYF
TRBJ2-7,few,TRBD2,15,TRBV9,TGTGCCAGCAGCGTAGGGCTAGCGGGCGACTACGAGCAGTACTTC,CASSVGLAGDYEQYF
TRBJ2-2,-,-,15,TRBV5-1,TGCGCCAGCAGCTTGGCTCCAGAGAACACCGGGGAGCTGTTTTTT,CASSLAPENTGELFF
TRBJ1-3,-,-,14,TRBV30,TGTGCCTGGAGTGTACTAACATCTGGAAACACCATATATTTT,CAWSVLTSGNTIYF
TRBJ1-6,-,-,18,TRBV7-9,TGTGCCAGCAGCTTAGGATGGACCTACCGGGGACGGAATTCACCCCTCCACTTT,CASSLGWTYRGRNSPLHF
TRBJ2-1,-,TRBD2,14,TRBV19,TGTGCCACCATAGCGGGTGGCCGATACAATGAGCAGTTCTTC,CATIAGGRYNEQFF
TRBJ2-2,-,TRBD2,18,TRBV5-1,TGCGCCAGCAGCTTGGCCCTGATGGCGGGAGGACTCACCGGGGAGCTGTTTTTT,CASSLALMAGGLTGELFF
TRBJ2-1,-,TRBD2,15,TRBV11-2,TGTGCCAGCAGCTTAGGTGCTAGCGGGGGGGGTGAGCAGTTCTTC,CASSLGASGGGEQFF
TRBJ2-3,-,-,14,TRBV7-2,TGTGCCAGCAGCTTAGCTCTAGGGACAGATACGCAGTATTTT,CASSLALGTDTQYF
TRBJ2-3,-,TRBD1,17,TRBV3-1/TRBV3-2,TGTGCCAGCAGCCATACGTTAGGGGCAGGGGGCATAGATACGCAGTATTTT,CASSHTLGAGGIDTQYF
TRBJ2-5,-,TRBD1,14,TRBV7-9,TGTGCCAGCAGCATCACAGGGGGGCAAGAGACCCAGTACTTC,CASSITGGQETQYF
TRBJ1-1,-,-,15,TRBV9,TGTGCCAGCAGCGTAGGCGGGACGGCAGGCAGTGAAGCTTTCTTT,CASSVGGTAGSEAFF